This passage covers 12 T cell receptor beta chains from one sample sequenced in a study of CD8+ T cells in alopecia areata. As to treatment: oral pan-JAK inhibitor, 5-10 mg twice daily. Isolated RNA was reverse transcribed into cDNA used as the sequencing template. Profiled with immunoSEQ multiplex PCR; TCRdb holds only in-frame clones, not every one. The profile covers 90,000 to 100,000 clones, with under 70% appearing a single time and about 16% taken by the ten largest. Sequencing was performed on CD8+ T cells sorted from blood, taken at week 4, from a patient treated with tofacitinib. The receptors were sampled from a human donor with alopecia areata.

The V and J genes are TRBV4-1 and TRBJ2-7; 8 nucleotides line up with TRBD2. Trimming took 0 bases from V and 5 from J; bases not matched to a gene: 9. The CDR3 is 16 amino acids. Germline assignment: CDR1 MGHRA and CDR2 YSYEKL. CDR3 in DNA: TGCGCCAGCAGCCAAGATTTAGCGGGGTTAGGGAACGAGCAGTACTTC. The encoded protein is CASSQDLAGLGNEQYF.

J is TRBJ2-7 and V is TRBV28, with 8 bases matching TRBD1. This CDR3 has 13 amino acids. The germline gives CDR1 MDHEN, CDR2 SYDVKM. V dropped 6 bases and J dropped 6; count of bases not matched to a gene: 7. CDR3 DNA sequence: TGTGCCAGCAGCGAGGACAGGGTGGGCGAGCAGTACTTC. It encodes CASSEDRVGEQYF.

V is TRBV25-1 and J is TRBJ2-5; TRBD1 agrees at 7 bases. The CDR3 has 15 residues. Germline-derived CDR1 and CDR2 are MGHDK and SYGVNS. CDR3 bases: TGTTGCGCCCCTCGGACAGGCAAGAGTAAAGAGACCCAGTACTTC. It translates to CCAPRTGKSKETQYF.

This sequence joins TRBV29-1 and TRBJ2-1, with D possibly matching TRBD1 (6 bases). The V end lost 2 bases, the J end lost 4 bases, and 12 bases lay between the germline ends. Germline lookup yields CDR1 SQVTM and CDR2 ANQGSEA. This CDR3 comprises 14 residues. The CDR3 region has the DNA TGCAGCGTTGAAACGGGACAAGATTACAATGAGCAGTTCTTC. This gives the protein CSVETGQDYNEQFF.

The chain links TRBV6-4 to TRBJ2-3; 8 bases align to TRBD2. V lost 3 bases and J lost 2; bases outside the gene matches: 4. This CDR3 region has 15 residues. Germline V CDR1 and CDR2: MRHNA, SNTAGT. The CDR3 DNA reads TGTGCCAGCAGTGAAGGAGCGGGGGCCACAGATACGCAGTATTTT. Translation: CASSEGAGATDTQYF.

This clone was counted at least ten times. The genes are TRBV6-4 and TRBJ2-3; 12 bases are shared with TRBD2. With V trimmed by 2 bases and J by 3 bases, 0 bases remained unmatched. CDR3 size: 15 residues. Germline values: CDR1 MRHNA, CDR2 SNTAGT. The CDR3 loop reads CASSDGTSGTDTQYF. As DNA, the CDR3 is TGTGCCAGCAGTGACGGGACTAGCGGGACAGATACGCAGTATTTT.

V and J are TRBV25-1 and TRBJ1-4, with a tentative D call TRBD1 (5 bases). The V gene lost 5 bases and the J gene lost 10 bases, with 17 bases spanning the gap. CDR1 and CDR2 (germline): MGHDK, SYGVNS. CDR3 length: 14 residues. The CDR3 here is CASSPGGGLGKLFF. In DNA form, the CDR3 reads TGTGCCAGCAGTCCGGGGGGAGGTTTGGGAAAACTGTTTTTT.

J is TRBJ1-2 and V is TRBV6-5, with 7 bases identical to TRBD1. The germline V gene encodes CDR1 MNHEY and CDR2 SVGAGI. V lost 3 bases to trimming and J lost 4 bases; unmatched junction nucleotides: 11. The CDR3 contains 16 residues. The CDR3: CASSYLRQGTAYGYTF. CDR3 coding DNA: TGTGCCAGCAGTTATCTAAGACAGGGTACGGCCTATGGCTACACCTTC.

The chain has TRBV5-6 and TRBJ2-3; 7 nucleotides line up with TRBD2. The germline V gene has CDR1 SGHDT and CDR2 YYEEEE. V lost 6 bases, J lost 2 bases, and 9 bases stayed unmatched. This CDR3 comprises 15 residues. Here the CDR3 DNA reads TGTGCCAGCACCTCTGGGGGGGATCTCACAGATACGCAGTATTTT. Its protein is CASTSGGDLTDTQYF.

Here the CDR3 reads CASSDSQETQYF. The CDR3 DNA sequence: TGTGCCAGCAGTGATTCCCAAGAGACCCAGTACTTC. This sequence joins TRBV25-1 and TRBJ2-5; D remains ambiguous. CDR1 is MGHDK, CDR2 SYGVNS, per germline. V was cut by 3 bases and J by 1 base, with 3 bases left in between. The CDR3 length is 12 residues.

The V and J genes are TRBV4-2 and TRBJ2-1; D ambiguous. The germline CDR1 and CDR2 sequences are LGHNA and YNFKEQ. V shed 0 bases and J shed 8 bases, with 5 bases lying between them. The CDR3 covers 12 residues. The CDR3 DNA reads TGTGCCAGCAGCCAAGATGAGTATGAGCAGTTCTTC. Protein product: CASSQDEYEQFF.

The chain joins TRBV29-1 to TRBJ2-2; a weak D match, TRBD1 (5 bases). Germline V CDR1 and CDR2: SQVTM, ANQGSEA. V was clipped by 6 bases and J by 0 bases, with 11 bases between them. This CDR3 region has 14 residues. The CDR3 bases are TGCAGCGTCGGTGACAGCACGAACACCGGGGAGCTGTTTTTT. Its protein is CSVGDSTNTGELFF.